This T cell receptor beta chain came from a study of identifying expanded T cells in peripheral blood. With regard to this clone: Antigen unknown.

No infections or other immune events were documented during collection. Per germline, CDR1 MRHNA and CDR2 SNTAGT. V lost 2 bases, J lost 2 bases, and 10 bases lay in between. The CDR3 length is 15 residues. TCRdb keeps only in-frame clones here, not all; method: immunoSEQ multiplex PCR. The table has under 70,000 clones, over 75% seen once. The study's findings and limits: Over two and four weeks, about 15 and 18 clones changed, versus around 1.3 between replicates.

This clonotype originated in a person aged 18 to 75 in good health. Sequencing was carried out using blood. The V and J genes are TRBV6-4 and TRBJ2-1; tentatively, D is TRBD2 (5 bases). CDR3 DNA sequence: TGTGCCAGCAGTGACCGAAGCGGCGCCTACAATGAGCAGTTCTTC. Protein product: CASSDRSGAYNEQFF.